A single sample is the source of the 21 T cell receptor beta chains below, sequenced in a study of cytomegalovirus exposure and HLA in healthy donors. TCRdb keeps only in-frame clones here, not all; method: immunoSEQ multiplex PCR. The table lists fewer than 60,000 clones, 75% to 90% of them singletons, with roughly 14% in the top ten. Sequencing was carried out using PBMCs. The receptors here all came from a woman between 18 and 29 years old in good health and CMV-seronegative.

The gene calls are TRBV19 and TRBJ2-2; D perhaps matches TRBD1 (6 bases). The CDR3 extends over 16 amino acids. Deletions cut 4 bases from V and 4 bases from J, with 16 bases between. Germline V gene sequence: CDR1 LNHDA, CDR2 SQIVND (reference sequence). In nucleotides, the CDR3 is TGTGCCAGTAGTAACAAAGGGACAATCGTCACCGGGGAGCTGTTTTTT. This translates into CASSNKGTIVTGELFF.

The V and J genes are TRBV4-2 and TRBJ1-4; TRBD1 matches at 7 bases. In germline, CDR1 is LGHNA, CDR2 YNFKEQ. The CDR3 consists of 16 residues. Trimming removed 2 bases from V and 4 bases from J; junction bases left unmatched: 7. The CDR3 nucleotides are TGTGCCAGCAGCCAACCGACAGGGTTTAATAATGAAAAACTGTTTTTT. Translating gives CASSQPTGFNNEKLFF.

The chain recombines TRBV4-1 with TRBJ1-1, with TRBD1 matching over 10 bases. The CDR3 covers 17 residues. Losses at the gene ends were 4 bases for V and 3 bases for J; bases not matched to a gene: 11. Germline CDR1 reads MGHRA; CDR2 reads YSYEKL. CDR3 sequence (DNA): TGCGCCAGCAGCCCCATCCCGGGACAGGGGCGGGACACTGAAGCTTTCTTT. Translation gives CASSPIPGQGRDTEAFF.

V is TRBV6-1 and J is TRBJ1-5, with a tentative D call TRBD1 (6 bases). CDR1 MNHNS and CDR2 SASEGT come from the germline V gene. V lost 6 bases and J 0 bases, leaving 12 bases between the germline ends. The CDR3 runs 15 residues. DNA for the CDR3: TGTGCCAGCAGGTCGACAGGACATAGCAATCAGCCCCAGCATTTT. Protein sequence: CASRSTGHSNQPQHF.

This clone has only one observation. The junction does not match germline at one end; this may be a read error. The chain uses TRBV12-5 and TRBJ2-7, with a tentative D call TRBD1 (6 bases). In germline, CDR1 is LGHNT, CDR2 FRNRAP. This CDR3 region has 9 residues. The CDR3 nucleotides are TGTGCTAGTGGTTTCCCAGGGGACTTC. It codes for CASGFPGDF.

The chain links TRBV30 to TRBJ1-2; 9 nucleotides agree with TRBD1. This CDR3 has 15 amino acids. CDR1 and CDR2 from the germline V gene are GTSNPN and SVGIG (reference sequence). Germline trimming cut 3 bases from V and 5 bases from J; bases unmatched to any gene: 10. The CDR3 DNA reads as TGTGCCTGGAGCACGCTCGGACAGGGGACATATGGCTACACCTTC. It encodes CAWSTLGQGTYGYTF.

This sequence joins TRBV9 and TRBJ2-7; TRBD1 matches at 8 bases. The CDR3 has 14 amino acids. Germline trimming cut 1 base from V and 4 bases from J; bases unmatched to any gene: 4. The V gene's germline CDR1 is SGDLS and CDR2 YYNGEE. The CDR3 bases are TGTGCCAGCAGCGTAACGGGACAGGATTACGAGCAGTACTTC. Residues: CASSVTGQDYEQYF. The whole variable domain, remainder taken from reference TRBV9 and TRBJ2-7, is DSGVTQTPKHLITATGQRVTLRCSPRSGDLSVYWYQQSLDQGLQFLIQYYNGEERAKGNILERFSAQQFPDLHSELNLSSLELGDSALYFCASSVTGQDYEQYFGPGTRLTVT.

The rearrangement joins TRBV5-1 to TRBJ1-2; TRBD1 matches at 12 bases. Germline V gives CDR1 SGHRS, CDR2 YFSETQ. This CDR3 is 16 amino acids long. V dropped 4 bases and J dropped 5; count of bases not matched to a gene: 9. CDR3 region: CASSAGQGAEEYGYTF. In DNA, the CDR3 is TGCGCCAGCAGCGCGGGACAGGGGGCGGAGGAATATGGCTACACCTTC.

For this clone: The same CDR3 is also encoded by other DNA sequences in this sample. The chain employs TRBV7-9 and TRBJ2-1; 9 nucleotides align to TRBD1. Losses at the gene ends were 1 base for V and 3 bases for J; bases not matched to a gene: 1. This CDR3 spans 15 amino acids. The germline CDR1 and CDR2 sequences are SEHNR and FQNEAQ (reference sequence). DNA of the CDR3: TGTGCCAGCAGCTTAGGACAGGGGGTCTACAATGAGCAGTTCTTC. Translating gives CASSLGQGVYNEQFF.

This clone has just one count. This chain connects TRBV5-1 to TRBJ1-1, with D uncertain. Germline V CDR1 and CDR2: SGHRS, YFSETQ. The V and J ends lost 0 bases and 5 bases respectively, with 17 bases between them. This CDR3 contains 16 residues. The CDR3 sequence: CASSLDGSGRRTEAFF. The CDR3 DNA is TGCGCCAGCAGCTTGGACGGCTCGGGAAGGCGGACTGAAGCTTTCTTT. Variable domain in full (rest from reference TRBV5-1 and TRBJ1-1): KAGVTQTPRYLIKTRGQQVTLSCSPISGHRSVSWYQQTPGQGLQFLFEYFSETQRNKGNFPGRFSGRQFSNSRSEMNVSTLELGDSALYLCASSLDGSGRRTEAFFGQGTRLTVV.

This clone was detected a few times. The CDR3 nucleotides read TGTGCCAGCAGTTTATCGGCGAACACTGAAGCTTTCTTT. Protein sequence: CASSLSANTEAFF. This rearrangement joins TRBV27 to TRBJ1-1; the D is unclear. The CDR3 contains 13 residues. Deletions cut 0 bases from V and 1 base from J, with 3 bases between. CDR1 and CDR2 from the germline V gene are MNHEY and SMNVEV (reference sequence).

This chain connects TRBV10-3 to TRBJ2-3; maybe TRBD2 (6 bases). CDR1 ENHRY and CDR2 SYGVKD come from the germline V gene. V shed 6 bases and J shed 1 base, with 14 bases lying between them. CDR3 size: 15 residues. The CDR3 here is CAISGGIGGTDTQYF. In nucleotides, the CDR3 is TGTGCCATCAGCGGGGGTATCGGCGGCACAGATACGCAGTATTTT.

The V gene is TRBV5-4, the J gene TRBJ2-1, with 9 bases fitting TRBD1. The germline V gene has CDR1 SGHNT and CDR2 YYREEE (reference sequence). The CDR3 has 17 amino acids. The V gene end was trimmed by 4 bases and the J gene end by 3 bases; junction bases not matched to a gene: 11. The CDR3 sequence is CASSRRQGQGVYNEQFF. DNA for the CDR3: TGTGCCAGCAGCAGACGACAGGGACAGGGTGTCTACAATGAGCAGTTCTTC.

The V call is TRBV11-2, the J call TRBJ2-3; TRBD2 agrees at 12 bases. The germline V gene encodes CDR1 SGHAT and CDR2 FQNNGV. There are 13 residues in the CDR3. Trimming removed 4 bases from V and 14 bases from J; junction bases left unmatched: 7. CDR3 nucleotides: TGTGCCAGCAGCTACGGGACTAGCGGGTCGCGGTATTTT. As protein: CASSYGTSGSRYF.

This clone came up once. The chain combines TRBV2 with TRBJ2-3; D possibly corresponds to TRBD1 (6 bases). CDR3 size: 14 residues. The V end lost 7 bases, the J end lost 5 bases, and 16 bases lay between the germline ends. Germline CDR1 and CDR2: SNHLY and FYNNEI. CDR3 in amino acids: CASKGDQSVDTQYF. The DNA of the CDR3 is TGTGCCAGCAAGGGGGACCAGTCGGTAGATACGCAGTATTTT.

This sequence joins TRBV2 and TRBJ2-1, with 11 bases identical to TRBD2. Germline CDR1 SNHLY, CDR2 FYNNEI. This CDR3 comprises 14 residues. V trimming: 7 bases; J trimming: 7 bases; junction bases outside the gene matches: 6. The CDR3 region is CASKGSGGGNEQFF. The CDR3 DNA sequence: TGTGCCAGCAAAGGTAGCGGGGGGGGGAATGAGCAGTTCTTC.

The CDR3, as DNA: TGCGCCAGCAGCCAAGGGTTAGCGGGAGGATATGAGCAGTTCTTC. Translated, it gives CASSQGLAGGYEQFF. The genes are TRBV4-3 and TRBJ2-1, with 10 bases identical to TRBD2. The germline gives CDR1 LGHNA, CDR2 YSLEER. V dropped 1 base and J dropped 8; count of bases not matched to a gene: 5. CDR3 length: 15 amino acids.

Here the CDR3 reads CASSSVAKNIQYF. The CDR3 DNA is TGTGCCAGCAGCTCGGTAGCCAAAAACATTCAGTACTTC. The chain recombines TRBV5-5 with TRBJ2-4; no firm D call. Germline-derived CDR1 and CDR2 are SGHKS and YYEKEE (reference sequence). The CDR3 covers 13 residues. V lost 3 bases, J lost 0 bases, and 4 bases lay in between.

The chain couples TRBV6-1 to TRBJ1-3, with TRBD1 as a possible D gene (5 bases). The CDR3 is 12 amino acids. V lost 8 bases, J lost 9 bases, and 14 bases lay in between. CDR1 and CDR2 from the germline V gene are MNHNS and SASEGT. The CDR3 reads CASAGWGGTIYF. The CDR3 DNA is TGTGCCAGCGCAGGGTGGGGGGGCACCATATATTTT.

This chain joins TRBV25-1 and TRBJ2-1; TRBD2 matches at 8 bases. CDR1 MGHDK and CDR2 SYGVNS come from the germline V gene. The CDR3 loop spans 15 amino acids. V lost 6 bases and J lost 7; bases outside the gene matches: 11. CDR3 in DNA: TGTGCCAGCAGACCCGGACTAGCTAAATGGAATGAGCAGTTCTTC. Encoded protein: CASRPGLAKWNEQFF.

The chain recombines TRBV5-8 with TRBJ2-1; TRBD2 is a possible D gene (6 bases). The germline V gene has CDR1 SGHTS and CDR2 YDEGEE. V dropped 0 bases and J dropped 5 bases, with 21 bases sitting between them. This CDR3 comprises 18 residues. Here the CDR3 reads CASSLEQWEKGRNNEQFF. Here the CDR3 DNA reads TGTGCCAGCAGCTTGGAACAATGGGAAAAGGGGAGGAACAATGAGCAGTTCTTC.